The T cell receptor beta chain under discussion was sequenced for a study of technical replicates of blood from a handful of donors (dated by TCRdb to about 2017). Libraries were constructed by the immunoSEQ multiplex PCR assay. This is the immuneACCESS table as TCRdb keeps it, with only in-frame sequences that have V and J called. A part of the clones is gone; compared with another copy, unresolved V genes explain less than half, and the rest is unexplained. For this sample there are some 14,000 clones; around four fifths appear just once. About 9.9% of the sample is in the top ten clones. On this clone: Its antigen remains unidentified. Base qualities are not recorded, but no much larger clone differs from it by a single base.

From the cysteine up to the phenylalanine, the CDR3 has a length of 15 residues. The kept DNA is CDR3 alone, 45 bases in frame from the first base. V is reduced by 5 bases and J by 0 bases, leaving a spacing of 10 bases between them. CDR1 and CDR2 are drawn from the germline V gene (reference sequence): LNHDA, SQIVND. The origin of this receptor is a human donor in good health. The sequencing input was PBMCs. The chain couples TRBV19 to TRBJ2-2; no D segment can be confidently identified. The base sequence is TGTGCCAGTAGTCAGAGGTCCGCGAACACCGGGGAGCTGTTTTTT. Translation gives CASSQRSANTGELFF.